The 25 T cell receptor beta chains presented below share a single source sample, sequenced in a study of T cells in localized non-small cell lung cancer. Method: immunoSEQ multiplex PCR; TCRdb's copy keeps in-frame clones and lacks some. There are 40,000 or so clones in the sample; around 81% occur only once, and approximately 7.4% lies in the top ten. The sequenced sample was peripheral blood mononuclear cells, obtained before any cancer treatment. These receptors were obtained from a male donor aged 60 or over with stage II lung adenocarcinoma.

The genes are TRBV10-3 and TRBJ1-1; D perhaps matches TRBD1 (5 bases). Germline V CDR1 and CDR2: ENHRY, SYGVKD. CDR3 length: 16 residues. V lost 0 bases to trimming and J lost 3 bases, with 14 bases between them. The CDR3 protein is CAISESRGEIHTEAFF. Written as DNA, the CDR3 is TGTGCCATCAGTGAGTCGAGGGGCGAAATTCACACTGAAGCTTTCTTT.

The V call is TRBV19, the J call TRBJ1-4; 9 bases line up with TRBD1. This CDR3 spans 14 amino acids. With 7 bases clipped from V and 5 bases from J, the junction kept 5 bases outside the gene matches. Germline CDR1 LNHDA, CDR2 SQIVND (reference sequence). CDR3 coding DNA: TGTGCCAGTAAAAGGGGACAGGGAAATGAAAAACTGTTTTTT. This encodes CASKRGQGNEKLFF.

This clone has only a few counts. This chain links TRBV4-2 with TRBJ1-5; 9 positions agree with TRBD1. V shed 5 bases, J shed 0 bases, and the junction held 2 bases outside the gene matches. The V gene's germline CDR1 is LGHNA and CDR2 YNFKEQ. The CDR3 loop spans 15 amino acids. In DNA form, the CDR3 reads TGTGCCAGCAGCAGACAGGGGGATAGCAATCAGCCCCAGCATTTT. As protein: CASSRQGDSNQPQHF.

This clone was recorded a few times. The V and J genes are TRBV5-1 and TRBJ2-7; TRBD2 aligns across 7 bases. This CDR3 is 16 amino acids long. Per the germline V gene, CDR1 is SGHRS and CDR2 is YFSETQ. V was pared by 8 bases and J by 3 bases, with 17 bases of the junction left unmatched. CDR3 region: CASRSGSASGLYEQYF. CDR3 nucleotide sequence: TGCGCCAGTCGGTCAGGGTCGGCTAGCGGACTCTACGAGCAGTACTTC. Combining the CDR3 with reference TRBV5-1 and TRBJ2-7 gives the whole variable domain KAGVTQTPRYLIKTRGQQVTLSCSPISGHRSVSWYQQTPGQGLQFLFEYFSETQRNKGNFPGRFSGRQFSNSRSEMNVSTLELGDSALYLCASRSGSASGLYEQYFGPGTRLTVT.

This rearrangement joins TRBV2 to TRBJ1-1; 9 bases are shared with TRBD1. Germline V lookup: CDR1 SNHLY, CDR2 FYNNEI. V shed 6 bases and J 5 bases; nucleotides not matched to a gene: 7. The CDR3 runs to 14 residues. This chain's CDR3 is CASRVTGGRTEAFF. The CDR3 DNA is TGTGCCAGCAGGGTTACAGGGGGCAGGACTGAAGCTTTCTTT.

This chain uses TRBV5-4 with TRBJ1-5; TRBD1 matches 9 bases. CDR1 is SGHNT and CDR2 is YYREEE in the germline V gene (reference sequence). V lost 4 bases, J lost 5 bases, and 7 bases stayed unmatched. The CDR3 spans 15 residues. The CDR3 nucleotides read TGTGCCAGCAGCATAGGGGGACAGGGCTATCAGCCCCAGCATTTT. Translated, it gives CASSIGGQGYQPQHF.

This chain joins TRBV5-1 and TRBJ2-7, with no clear D. Looked up from germline, CDR1 is SGHRS and CDR2 is YFSETQ. There are 17 residues in the CDR3. With 3 bases removed from V and 0 bases from J, the gap between germline ends came to 19 bases. CDR3 sequence: CASSSFSRGRSSYEQYF. CDR3 in DNA: TGCGCCAGCAGCTCTTTTAGTCGTGGCCGGAGCTCCTACGAGCAGTACTTC.

The chain employs TRBV5-1 and TRBJ2-7; 11 bases are shared with TRBD1. The CDR3 is 17 residues long. V was clipped by 2 bases and J by 5 bases; unmatched bases: 12. Germline V gives CDR1 SGHRS, CDR2 YFSETQ. CDR3 protein: CASSFNFGQGAQNEQYF. The CDR3 nucleotides read TGCGCCAGCAGCTTTAACTTCGGACAGGGGGCTCAGAACGAGCAGTACTTC.

The gene calls are TRBV6-6 and TRBJ2-1, with 7 bases lining up with TRBD2. The J segment lost 0 bases and the V segment lost 5 bases, leaving 7 bases of the junction unmatched. This CDR3 is 16 amino acids long. Germline V CDR1 and CDR2: MNHNY, SVGAGI (reference sequence). The CDR3 coding sequence is TGTGCCAGCAGTCCTGGGGGGAGGGCCTCCTACAATGAGCAGTTCTTC. Encoded protein: CASSPGGRASYNEQFF.

CDR3 DNA sequence: TGTGCCAGCAGCTTAGATAGGGGCTTCGGGTACGAGCAGTACTTC. Translated, it gives CASSLDRGFGYEQYF. The V and J genes are TRBV11-2 and TRBJ2-7; TRBD1 is a possible D gene (5 bases). CDR1 and CDR2 (germline): SGHAT, FQNNGV. Trimming removed 0 bases from V and 4 bases from J, with 13 bases in between. The CDR3 is 15 amino acids.

The chain links TRBV7-6 to TRBJ2-3; TRBD2 aligns across 11 bases. In germline, CDR1 is SGHVS, CDR2 FNYEAQ. V shed 0 bases, J shed 0 bases, and the junction held 11 bases outside the gene matches. CDR3 length: 20 amino acids. The chain's CDR3 is CASSLASSGGLVSSTDTQYF. CDR3 nucleotides: TGTGCCAGCAGCTTAGCGTCTAGCGGGGGGCTCGTCTCTAGCACAGATACGCAGTATTTT.

A note on this clone: At one of its ends the junction is not consistent with the germline gene, which may arise from a read error. The chain carries TRBV19 and TRBJ1-1; D may be TRBD1 (5 bases). This CDR3 contains 12 residues. Germline-derived CDR1 and CDR2 are LNHDA and SQIVND (reference sequence). The chain's CDR3 is CACREQNTKAFF. CDR3 in DNA: TGTGCCTGCAGGGAGCAGAACACTAAAGCTTTCTTT.

This clone was seen more than once but under ten times. This chain uses TRBV7-9 with TRBJ1-1, with unresolved D. V dropped 2 bases and J dropped 4 bases, with 11 bases sitting between them. The CDR3 spans 14 residues. The germline V gene encodes CDR1 SEHNR and CDR2 FQNEAQ (reference sequence). CDR3 sequence: CASSLYRLSTEAFF. CDR3 DNA sequence: TGTGCCAGCAGCTTATACCGGCTTAGCACTGAAGCTTTCTTT.

The chain links TRBV5-1 to TRBJ1-1; 11 nucleotides match TRBD1. V was clipped by 7 bases and J by 4 bases; unmatched bases: 9. The CDR3 is 15 amino acids. CDR1 and CDR2 (germline): SGHRS, YFSETQ. For the CDR3, the DNA is TGCGCCAGCTCTAGGACAGGGGGCGCCGGCACTGAAGCTTTCTTT. Translating it yields CASSRTGGAGTEAFF. Drawing the rest from reference TRBV5-1 and TRBJ1-1, the complete variable domain is KAGVTQTPRYLIKTRGQQVTLSCSPISGHRSVSWYQQTPGQGLQFLFEYFSETQRNKGNFPGRFSGRQFSNSRSEMNVSTLELGDSALYLCASSRTGGAGTEAFFGQGTRLTVV.

V is TRBV7-2 and J is TRBJ2-6; tentatively, D is TRBD2 (5 bases). The V and J ends lost 3 bases and 1 base respectively, with 7 bases between them. This CDR3 has 15 amino acids. Germline loops: CDR1 SGHTA, CDR2 FQGNSA. The CDR3 DNA reads TGTGCCAGCAGCTTCGGAGGATCTGGGGCCAACGTCCTGACTTTC. This gives the protein CASSFGGSGANVLTF.

The chain couples TRBV27 to TRBJ1-2, with 9 nucleotides matching TRBD1. CDR1 is MNHEY, CDR2 SMNVEV, per germline (reference sequence). Unmatched junction bases numbered 10, after V lost 6 bases and J lost 5 bases. The CDR3 consists of 15 residues. The CDR3 sequence: CASRTWTGDDYGYTF. The CDR3 region has the DNA TGTGCCAGCAGGACTTGGACAGGGGATGATTATGGCTACACCTTC.

This rearrangement joins TRBV27 to TRBJ2-2, with D possibly being TRBD2 (6 bases). Trimming left V 3 bases short and J 4 bases short, with 9 bases between. The length of the CDR3 is 14 residues. Looked up from germline, CDR1 is MNHEY and CDR2 is SMNVEV (reference sequence). The CDR3 protein is CASSFSGLTGELFF. CDR3 DNA: TGTGCCAGCAGTTTCTCGGGACTCACCGGGGAGCTGTTTTTT.

The chain joins TRBV12-5 to TRBJ1-5, with D possibly being TRBD1 (6 bases). V was trimmed by 5 bases and J by 1 base, leaving 9 bases between them. Germline CDR1 LGHNT, CDR2 FRNRAP. The CDR3 loop spans 14 amino acids. CDR3 DNA: TGTGCTAGTGGTACAGGGAACAGCAATCAGCCCCAGCATTTT. Residues: CASGTGNSNQPQHF.

V gene TRBV5-4 combines with J gene TRBJ1-2; D perhaps matches TRBD1 (5 bases). The CDR3 consists of 13 residues. Trimming cost V 5 bases and J 3 bases, with 11 bases left between them. Germline V gene data show CDR1 as SGHNT and CDR2 as YYREEE (reference sequence). CDR3 sequence reads: CASRPGTDYGYTF. The CDR3 coding sequence is TGTGCCAGCAGGCCCGGGACGGACTATGGCTACACCTTC.

CDR3 residues: CASSGGTGSPFNEKLFF. CDR3 DNA: TGTGCCAGCAGCGGCGGGACAGGGTCCCCTTTTAATGAAAAACTGTTTTTT. The chain employs TRBV5-4 and TRBJ1-4, with 9 bases matching TRBD1. The CDR3 runs 17 residues. J lost 4 bases, V lost 4 bases, and 11 bases had no gene match. The V gene's germline CDR1 is SGHNT and CDR2 YYREEE (reference sequence).

V usage is TRBV18 and J usage is TRBJ2-2; 7 bases agree with TRBD1. CDR1 is KGHSH and CDR2 is LQKENI in the germline V gene. V lost 3 bases, J lost 4 bases, and 5 bases stayed unmatched. CDR3 length: 15 amino acids. The CDR3 loop is CASSPRDRRTGELFF. The CDR3 DNA follows: TGTGCCAGCTCACCTCGGGACAGACGCACCGGGGAGCTGTTTTTT.

The chain has TRBV5-5 and TRBJ2-1; a weak D match, TRBD1 (6 bases). V was cut by 1 base and J by 4 bases, with 15 bases left in between. Germline-derived CDR1 and CDR2 are SGHKS and YYEKEE (reference sequence). CDR3 length equals 16 residues. The DNA of the CDR3 is TGTGCCAGCAGCTTGCAGGGGCGAACTTCTTACAATGAGCAGTTCTTC. Translated: CASSLQGRTSYNEQFF.

This clone was counted once. The chain is built from TRBV5-1 and TRBJ2-7; D gene uncertain. Germline assignment: CDR1 SGHRS and CDR2 YFSETQ. CDR3 length equals 15 residues. V shed 0 bases and J shed 0 bases, with 10 bases lying between them. The CDR3 spells CASSLEAHSSYEQYF. CDR3 coding DNA: TGCGCCAGCAGCTTGGAAGCGCATAGCTCCTACGAGCAGTACTTC.

The table lists this clone with a few counts. The genes are TRBV18 and TRBJ1-1; D gene unclear. V lost 4 bases and J 1 base, leaving 13 bases between the germline ends. This CDR3 spans 15 amino acids. Germline-derived CDR1 and CDR2 are KGHSH and LQKENI. In DNA, the CDR3 is TGTGCCAGCTCACTCGGATTGACGGCGAACACTGAAGCTTTCTTT. Translating gives CASSLGLTANTEAFF.

CDR3 amino acids: CASSDWVTGELFF. The DNA of the CDR3 is TGTGCCAGCAGTGACTGGGTCACCGGGGAGCTGTTTTTT. The chain employs TRBV6-1 and TRBJ2-2; unclear D gene. Germline CDR1 is MNHNS and CDR2 is SASEGT. This CDR3 comprises 13 residues. Trimming removed 3 bases at V and 4 bases at J, with 6 bases between.